What follows describes a single T cell receptor beta chain. Its antigen is unknown. This CDR3 is 13 amino acids long. From germline, CDR1 is SSHAT and CDR2 FNYEAQ (reference sequence). V lost 2 bases to trimming and J lost 4 bases, with 6 bases between them. The record originates from a study of T cells after posttransplantation cyclophosphamide. Broader study findings: Later post-transplant blood repertoires were often dominated by donor CD8+ memory clones.

Methotrexate plus calcineurin inhibitor accompanied controls' myeloablative marrow transplants; sampling was 1 year later. The repertoire was sequenced with immunoSEQ multiplex PCR; TCRdb's copy has only in-frame clones and lacks some. The sample includes roughly 3,500 clones, just under 75% of them seen just once. V usage is TRBV7-7 and J usage is TRBJ2-1; no firm D call. The receptor was isolated from a female patient aged 50 to 60 who received an allogeneic stem cell transplant from an unrelated donor, was CMV-positive, and had acute and chronic GVHD. Some T cells may be graft donor cells. This material consisted of PBMCs, taken after allogeneic stem cell transplant with calcineurin inhibitor and methotrexate. CDR3 loop: CASSLQWYNEQFF. The CDR3 nucleotides read TGTGCCAGCAGCTTACAGTGGTACAATGAGCAGTTCTTC.